Shown below are 19 T cell receptor beta chains from a single sample sequenced in a study of cytomegalovirus exposure and HLA in healthy donors. Use of 60 Vbeta and 13 Jbeta primers characterized the PCR. Method: immunoSEQ multiplex PCR; TCRdb's copy keeps in-frame clones and lacks some. The sample holds some 150,000 clones, approximately 84% seen once. Material: PBMCs. These receptors were taken from a woman between 35 and 50 years old in good health and CMV-seronegative.

The chain is built from TRBV28 and TRBJ2-2, with 7 bases identical to TRBD1. Germline V gene lookup returns CDR1 MDHEN and CDR2 SYDVKM. The CDR3 is 14 residues long. Trimming at V came to 7 bases and at J to 4 bases, leaving 6 bases not matched to a gene. The CDR3 reads CASKRGGGTGELFF. CDR3 bases: TGTGCCAGCAAAAGAGGGGGCGGCACCGGGGAGCTGTTTTTT.

CDR3 sequence reads: CASSYGGVKNEQYF. In DNA, the CDR3 is TGTGCCAGCAGTTACGGGGGGGTTAAGAACGAGCAGTACTTC. The V and J genes are TRBV6-5 and TRBJ2-7, with TRBD2 matching over 7 bases. Germline-derived CDR1 and CDR2 are MNHEY and SVGAGI. V lost 2 bases and J lost 5; bases outside the gene matches: 6. The CDR3 runs to 14 residues.

This chain links TRBV12-5 with TRBJ2-5, with TRBD1 matching 7 bases. The CDR3 sequence is 16 residues long. Trimming removed 6 bases from V and 5 bases from J; junction bases left unmatched: 15. The V gene's germline CDR1 is LGHNT and CDR2 FRNRAP. CDR3 amino acids: CASGRGGRVREETQYF. The CDR3, as DNA: TGTGCTAGTGGCCGAGGGGGCAGGGTAAGGGAGGAGACCCAGTACTTC.

The chain combines TRBV4-3 with TRBJ1-5, with D perhaps TRBD1 (6 bases). The CDR3 spans 14 residues. The germline V gene has CDR1 LGHNA and CDR2 YSLEER. V gave up 1 base and J gave up 7 bases, with 11 bases separating them. This chain's CDR3 is CASSQVTGLQPQHF. The CDR3 DNA reads TGCGCCAGCAGCCAAGTGACAGGTCTGCAGCCCCAGCATTTT.

The chain's CDR3 is CASSYPPDEQFF. The DNA for the CDR3 is TGTGCCAGCAGCTATCCTCCTGATGAGCAGTTCTTC. The chain uses TRBV6-5 and TRBJ2-1; D not certain. This CDR3 comprises 12 residues. Trimming stripped 6 bases from V and 8 bases from J, with 11 bases between. Germline V gives CDR1 MNHEY, CDR2 SVGAGI.

The chain joins TRBV5-1 to TRBJ2-7; no clear D gene. V shed 4 bases and J shed 3 bases, with 8 bases lying between them. Germline values: CDR1 SGHRS, CDR2 YFSETQ. This CDR3 region has 12 residues. This chain's CDR3 is CASSPADYEQYF. In DNA form, the CDR3 reads TGCGCCAGCAGCCCCGCAGACTACGAGCAGTACTTC.

This chain joins TRBV20-1 and TRBJ1-4, with D unresolved. The CDR3 has 11 amino acids. With 2 bases removed from V and 7 bases from J, the gap between germline ends came to 5 bases. Germline V gene lookup returns CDR1 DFQATT and CDR2 SNEGSKA (reference sequence). The CDR3 DNA sequence: TGCAGTGCTAGAAACGGTGAAAAACTGTTTTTT. Translating it yields CSARNGEKLFF.

The chain recombines TRBV5-4 with TRBJ2-1; 15 bases fit TRBD2. The ends lost 5 bases at V and 8 bases at J; junction bases unmatched: 11. The CDR3 has 17 residues. Germline-derived CDR1 and CDR2 are SGHNT and YYREEE (reference sequence). CDR3: CASRPASRTSGRDEQFF. The CDR3 DNA reads as TGTGCCAGCAGGCCGGCTTCGAGGACTAGCGGGAGGGATGAGCAGTTCTTC.

The chain combines TRBV10-1 with TRBJ1-5; D is ambiguous. The germline V gene has CDR1 WNHNN and CDR2 SYGVQD (reference sequence). The CDR3 loop spans 13 amino acids. V shed 6 bases and J shed 3 bases, with 9 bases lying between them. CDR3 DNA sequence: TGCGCCAGCAGCGGGAATCTCAATCAGCCCCAGCATTTT. The encoded protein is CASSGNLNQPQHF.

The chain carries TRBV7-2 and TRBJ2-7; 13 bases are shared with TRBD2. CDR3 length: 15 residues. Germline assignment: CDR1 SGHTA and CDR2 FQGNSA. Unmatched junction bases numbered 6, after V lost 5 bases and J lost 5 bases. The CDR3 region is CASSQGLAGVHEQYF. The CDR3 coding sequence is TGTGCCAGCAGCCAAGGACTAGCGGGAGTTCACGAGCAGTACTTC.

This clone showed up just once. The J gene is TRBJ2-1, the V gene TRBV11-2, with 8 bases that match TRBD2. This CDR3 is 16 amino acids long. Trimming took 5 bases from V and 8 from J; bases not matched to a gene: 14. Looked up from germline, CDR1 is SGHAT and CDR2 is FQNNGV. Written as DNA, the CDR3 is TGTGCCAGCAGCCCCCAACCGGGACTAGAGTCCGATGAGCAGTTCTTC. This gives the protein CASSPQPGLESDEQFF.

This clone appeared once. The chain has TRBV7-9 and TRBJ2-3, with TRBD1 matching over 8 bases. Per germline, CDR1 SEHNR and CDR2 FQNEAQ (reference sequence). Germline trimming cut 1 base from V and 14 bases from J; bases unmatched to any gene: 5. CDR3 length: 12 residues. The CDR3 loop reads CASSLVDRDGYF. CDR3 nucleotide sequence: TGTGCCAGCAGCTTAGTGGACAGGGATGGGTATTTT.

The count of this clone is one. The chain recombines TRBV28 with TRBJ2-3; 9 nucleotides match TRBD2. Germline CDR1 MDHEN, CDR2 SYDVKM. This CDR3 comprises 17 residues. V dropped 2 bases and J dropped 7; count of bases not matched to a gene: 13. In DNA, the CDR3 is TGTGCCAGCAGTTTACCCGGTCGTAGCGGGAGAGCGCATACGCAGTATTTT. Translated: CASSLPGRSGRAHTQYF.

This rearrangement joins TRBV27 to TRBJ2-7; 9 bases map to TRBD2. Germline lookup yields CDR1 MNHEY and CDR2 SMNVEV (reference sequence). The CDR3 totals 12 residues. Trimming took 6 bases from V and 4 from J; bases not matched to a gene: 1. The DNA for the CDR3 is TGTGCCAGCAGCCTAGCGGGATACGAGCAGTACTTC. Translation: CASSLAGYEQYF.

Worth noting for this clone: Because the CDR3's place on the DNA is in doubt, the DNA is left out and the CDR3 is given as listed by TCRdb. This chain joins TRBV2 and TRBJ2-1; no check of the table's D call, TRBD2, against the DNA was made. The CDR3 contains 17 residues when both ends are counted. CDR1 and CDR2 (germline): SNHLY, FYNNEI. CDR3: CASSEWASGSAYNEQLF.

The rearrangement links TRBV11-2 to TRBJ2-4; TRBD1 aligns across 8 bases. The CDR3 loop spans 16 amino acids. Trimming removed 1 base from V and 7 bases from J; junction bases left unmatched: 9. CDR1 SGHAT and CDR2 FQNNGV come from the germline V gene. CDR3 bases: TGTGCCAGCAGCTTAGGTCGACAGGGGATAGGGAACATTCAGTACTTC. Encoded protein: CASSLGRQGIGNIQYF.

The chain is built from TRBV18 and TRBJ1-1; D remains unclear. The V and J ends lost 2 bases and 1 base respectively, with 8 bases between them. In germline, CDR1 is KGHSH, CDR2 LQKENI. CDR3 size: 14 residues. The CDR3 loop is CASSPTSGNTEAFF. CDR3 sequence (DNA): TGTGCCAGCTCACCAACCTCGGGGAACACTGAAGCTTTCTTT.

The CDR3 DNA sequence: TGCGCCAGCAGCCAAGACCTAGCGGGAGCCTACGAGCAGTACTTC. It is translated as CASSQDLAGAYEQYF. V usage is TRBV4-3 and J usage is TRBJ2-7; TRBD2 matches at 10 bases. The V and J ends lost 0 bases and 2 bases, in that order; junction bases with no gene match: 1. The CDR3 length is 15 residues. Germline lookup yields CDR1 LGHNA and CDR2 YSLEER.

J is TRBJ1-3 and V is TRBV7-2; tentative D call: TRBD1 (5 bases). V dropped 0 bases and J dropped 2 bases, with 8 bases sitting between them. This CDR3 region has 15 residues. Germline V gene data show CDR1 as SGHTA and CDR2 as FQGNSA. The CDR3 sequence: CASSLAQVTGNTIYF. CDR3 DNA: TGTGCCAGCAGCTTAGCACAGGTGACTGGAAACACCATATATTTT.